This T cell receptor (beta chain) was retrieved from a study of early T cells in non-severe SARS-CoV-2 infection. Comments on this clonotype: What it recognizes is unknown.

General study points: Reliance on VDJdb matching favored anti-spike CD8 responses; private and CD4 specificities were missed.

Trimming removed 0 bases at V and 6 bases at J, with 1 base between. Germline V gene lookup returns CDR1 LGHDT and CDR2 YNNKEL (reference sequence). The CDR3 length is 11 residues. Attachment of unique molecular identifiers to individual cDNA molecules was performed. TCRdb itself ran the 5' RACE reads through MiXCR, one entry per CDR3 protein. The data contain roughly 69,000 distinct CDR3 sequences, about 10% of them singletons. V and J are TRBV3-1 and TRBJ2-3, with no clear D. Sequences were derived from whole blood, sampled at baseline. This TCR came from an adult who was a healthcare worker with PCR-confirmed SARS-CoV-2 infection or an uninfected control (not recorded which). The CDR3 is CASSQEDTQYF. In DNA, the CDR3 is TGTGCCAGCAGCCAAGAGGATACGCAGTATTTT.